The clone carrying this TCR beta chain was picked up a small number of times. Its target is unknown. This record belongs to a study of cytomegalovirus exposure and HLA in healthy donors. Study-wide background: HLA-typed donors were the source of about 81 million unique TCRs held in an early data release.

Study-wide results and limits: There were some public TCRs occurring in many donors, but most TCR sequences were rare. The majority of CMV-associated TCR beta chains were reported as apparently HLA-restricted in a later analysis.

The CDR3 loop spans 14 amino acids. Germline CDR1 MNHEY, CDR2 SMNVEV (reference sequence). V gave up 4 bases and J gave up 3 bases; unmatched junction bases: 3. With 60 Vbeta and 13 Jbeta primers, the PCR was carried out. The data were produced by immunoSEQ multiplex PCR, yet TCRdb's version contains in-frame clones alone and is incomplete. The table lists around 200,000 clones, roughly 80% of them singletons. The genes are TRBV27 and TRBJ1-1; 9 bases are a match to TRBD1. This TCR was recovered from a man aged 35-49 years in good health and CMV-seropositive. Material for sequencing was PBMCs. The CDR3 is CASSWTGAHTEAFF. In nucleotides, the CDR3 is TGTGCCAGCAGTTGGACAGGGGCTCACACTGAAGCTTTCTTT.